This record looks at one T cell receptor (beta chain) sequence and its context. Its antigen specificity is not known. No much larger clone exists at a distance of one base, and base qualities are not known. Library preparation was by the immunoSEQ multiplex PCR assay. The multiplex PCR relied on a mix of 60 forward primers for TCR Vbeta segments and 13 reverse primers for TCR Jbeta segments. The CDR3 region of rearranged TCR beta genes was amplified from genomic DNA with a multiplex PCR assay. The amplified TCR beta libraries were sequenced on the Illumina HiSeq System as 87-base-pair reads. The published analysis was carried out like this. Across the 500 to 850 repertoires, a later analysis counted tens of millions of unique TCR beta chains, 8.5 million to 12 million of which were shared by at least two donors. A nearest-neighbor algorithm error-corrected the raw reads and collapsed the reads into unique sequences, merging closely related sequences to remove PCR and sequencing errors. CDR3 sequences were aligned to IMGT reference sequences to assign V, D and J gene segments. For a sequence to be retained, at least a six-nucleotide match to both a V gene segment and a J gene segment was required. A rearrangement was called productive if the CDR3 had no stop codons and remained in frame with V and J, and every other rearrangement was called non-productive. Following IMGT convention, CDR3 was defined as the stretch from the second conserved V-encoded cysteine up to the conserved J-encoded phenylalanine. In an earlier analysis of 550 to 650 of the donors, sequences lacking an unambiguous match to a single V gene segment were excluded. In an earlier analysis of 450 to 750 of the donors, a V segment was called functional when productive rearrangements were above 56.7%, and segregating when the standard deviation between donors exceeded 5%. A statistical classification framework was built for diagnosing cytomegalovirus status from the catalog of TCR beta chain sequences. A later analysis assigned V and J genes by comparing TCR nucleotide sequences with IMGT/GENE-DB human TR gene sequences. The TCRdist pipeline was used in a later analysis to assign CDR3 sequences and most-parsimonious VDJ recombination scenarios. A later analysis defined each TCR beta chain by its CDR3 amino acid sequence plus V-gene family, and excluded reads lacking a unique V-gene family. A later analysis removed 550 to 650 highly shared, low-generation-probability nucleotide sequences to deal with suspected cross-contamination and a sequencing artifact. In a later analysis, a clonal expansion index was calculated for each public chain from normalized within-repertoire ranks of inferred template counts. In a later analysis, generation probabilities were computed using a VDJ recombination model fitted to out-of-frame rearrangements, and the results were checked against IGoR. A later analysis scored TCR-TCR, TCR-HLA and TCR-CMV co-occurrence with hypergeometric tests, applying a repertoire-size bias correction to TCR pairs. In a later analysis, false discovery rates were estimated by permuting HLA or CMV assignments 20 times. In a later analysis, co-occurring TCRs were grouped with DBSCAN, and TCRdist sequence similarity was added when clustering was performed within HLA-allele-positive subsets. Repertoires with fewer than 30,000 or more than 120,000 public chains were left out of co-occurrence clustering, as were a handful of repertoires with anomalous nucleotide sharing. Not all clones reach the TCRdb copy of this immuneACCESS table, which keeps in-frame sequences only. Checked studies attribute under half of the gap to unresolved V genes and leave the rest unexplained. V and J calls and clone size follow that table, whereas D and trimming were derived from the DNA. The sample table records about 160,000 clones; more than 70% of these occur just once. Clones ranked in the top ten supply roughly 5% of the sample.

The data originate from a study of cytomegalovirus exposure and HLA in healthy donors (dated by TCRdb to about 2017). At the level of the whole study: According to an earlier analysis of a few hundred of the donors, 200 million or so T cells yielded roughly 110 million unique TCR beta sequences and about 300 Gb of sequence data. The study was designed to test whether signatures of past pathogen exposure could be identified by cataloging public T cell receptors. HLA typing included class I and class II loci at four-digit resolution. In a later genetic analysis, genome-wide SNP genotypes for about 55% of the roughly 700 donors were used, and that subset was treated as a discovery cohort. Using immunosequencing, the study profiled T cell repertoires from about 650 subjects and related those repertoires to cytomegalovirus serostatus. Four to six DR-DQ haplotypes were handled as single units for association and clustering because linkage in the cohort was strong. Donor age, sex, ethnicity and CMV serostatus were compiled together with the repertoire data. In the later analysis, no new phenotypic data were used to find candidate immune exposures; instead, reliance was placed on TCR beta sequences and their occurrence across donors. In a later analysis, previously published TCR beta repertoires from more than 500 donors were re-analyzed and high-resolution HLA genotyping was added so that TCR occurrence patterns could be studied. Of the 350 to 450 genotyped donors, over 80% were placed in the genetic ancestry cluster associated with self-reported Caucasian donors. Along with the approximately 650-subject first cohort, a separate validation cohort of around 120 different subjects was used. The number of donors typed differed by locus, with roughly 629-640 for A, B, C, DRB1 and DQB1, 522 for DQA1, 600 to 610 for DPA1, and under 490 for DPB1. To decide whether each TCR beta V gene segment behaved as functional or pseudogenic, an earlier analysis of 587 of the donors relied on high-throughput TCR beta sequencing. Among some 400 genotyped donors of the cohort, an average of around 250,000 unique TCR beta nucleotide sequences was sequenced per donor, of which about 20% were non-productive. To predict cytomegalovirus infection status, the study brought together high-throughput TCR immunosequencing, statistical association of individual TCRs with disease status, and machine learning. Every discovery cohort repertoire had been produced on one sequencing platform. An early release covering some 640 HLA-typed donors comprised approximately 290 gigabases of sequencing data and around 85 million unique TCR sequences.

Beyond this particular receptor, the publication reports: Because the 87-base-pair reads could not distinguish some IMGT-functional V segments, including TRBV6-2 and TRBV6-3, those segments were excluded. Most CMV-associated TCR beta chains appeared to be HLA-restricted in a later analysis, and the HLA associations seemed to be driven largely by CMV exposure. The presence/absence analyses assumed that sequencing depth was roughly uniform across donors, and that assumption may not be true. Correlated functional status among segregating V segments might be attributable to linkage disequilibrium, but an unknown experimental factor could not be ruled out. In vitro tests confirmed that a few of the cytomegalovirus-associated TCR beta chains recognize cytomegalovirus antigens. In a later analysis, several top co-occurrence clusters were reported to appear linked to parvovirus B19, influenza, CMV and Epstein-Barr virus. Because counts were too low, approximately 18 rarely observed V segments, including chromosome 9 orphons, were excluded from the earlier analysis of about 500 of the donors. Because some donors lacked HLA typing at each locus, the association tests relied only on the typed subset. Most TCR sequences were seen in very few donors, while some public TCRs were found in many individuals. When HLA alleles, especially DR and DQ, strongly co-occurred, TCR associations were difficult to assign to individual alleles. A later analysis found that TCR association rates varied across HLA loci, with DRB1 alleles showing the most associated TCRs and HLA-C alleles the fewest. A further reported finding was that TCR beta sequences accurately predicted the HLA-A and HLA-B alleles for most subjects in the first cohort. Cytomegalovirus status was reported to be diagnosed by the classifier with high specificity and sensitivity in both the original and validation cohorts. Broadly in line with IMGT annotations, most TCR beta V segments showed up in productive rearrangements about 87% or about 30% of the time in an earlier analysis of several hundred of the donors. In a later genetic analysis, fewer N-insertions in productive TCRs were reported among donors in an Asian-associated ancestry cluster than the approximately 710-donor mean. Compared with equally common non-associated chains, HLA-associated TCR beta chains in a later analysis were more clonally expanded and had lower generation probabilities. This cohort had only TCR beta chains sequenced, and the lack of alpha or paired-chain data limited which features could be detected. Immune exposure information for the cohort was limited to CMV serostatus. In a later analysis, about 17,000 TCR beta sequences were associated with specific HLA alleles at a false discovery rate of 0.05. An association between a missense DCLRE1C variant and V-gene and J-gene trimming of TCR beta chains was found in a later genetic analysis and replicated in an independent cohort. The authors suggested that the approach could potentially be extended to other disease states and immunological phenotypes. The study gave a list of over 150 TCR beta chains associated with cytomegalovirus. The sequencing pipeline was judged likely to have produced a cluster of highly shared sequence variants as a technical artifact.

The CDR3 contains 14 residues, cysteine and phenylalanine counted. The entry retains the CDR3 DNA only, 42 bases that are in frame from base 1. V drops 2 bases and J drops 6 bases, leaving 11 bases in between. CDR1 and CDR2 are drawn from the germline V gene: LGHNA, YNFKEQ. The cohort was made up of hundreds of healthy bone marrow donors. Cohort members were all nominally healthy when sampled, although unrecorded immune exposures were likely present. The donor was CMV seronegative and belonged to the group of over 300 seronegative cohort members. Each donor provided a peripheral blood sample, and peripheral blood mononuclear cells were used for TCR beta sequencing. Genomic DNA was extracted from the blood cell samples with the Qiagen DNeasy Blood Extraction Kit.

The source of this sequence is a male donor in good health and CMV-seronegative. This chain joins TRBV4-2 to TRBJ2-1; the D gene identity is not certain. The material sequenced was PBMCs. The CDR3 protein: CASSQQTDINEQFF. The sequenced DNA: TGTGCCAGCAGCCAACAAACCGACATCAATGAGCAGTTCTTC.